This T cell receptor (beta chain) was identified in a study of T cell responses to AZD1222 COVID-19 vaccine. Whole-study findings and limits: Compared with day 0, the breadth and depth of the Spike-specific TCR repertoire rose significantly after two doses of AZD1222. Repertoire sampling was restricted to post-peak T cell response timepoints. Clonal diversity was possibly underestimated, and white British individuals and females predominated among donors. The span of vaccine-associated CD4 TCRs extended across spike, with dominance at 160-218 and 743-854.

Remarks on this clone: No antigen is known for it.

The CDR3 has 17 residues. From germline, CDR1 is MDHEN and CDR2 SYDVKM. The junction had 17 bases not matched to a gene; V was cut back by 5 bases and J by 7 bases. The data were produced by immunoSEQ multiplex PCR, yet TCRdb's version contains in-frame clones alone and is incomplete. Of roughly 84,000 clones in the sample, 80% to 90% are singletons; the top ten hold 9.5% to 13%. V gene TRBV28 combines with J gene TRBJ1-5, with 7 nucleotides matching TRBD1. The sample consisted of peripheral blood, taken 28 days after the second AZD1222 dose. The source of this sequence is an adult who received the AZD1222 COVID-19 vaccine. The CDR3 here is CASSNRKLQGLGQPQHF. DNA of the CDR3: TGTGCCAGCAGTAATAGGAAGTTACAGGGGCTAGGACAGCCCCAGCATTTT.